What follows are 24 T cell receptor beta chains derived from one specimen sequenced in a study of CXCR3-negative and CXCR3-positive naive CD8 T cells. Their target antigens are unknown. The method, 5' RACE with UMI labels, was used to prepare the TRB cDNA libraries. TCRdb re-called the 5' RACE reads; one entry per CDR3 protein, DNA not given. The table lists around 63,000 distinct CDR3 sequences. Regarding the study as a whole: The TRB CDR3s that CXCR3-positive naive cells carried were more hydrophobic than those of CXCR3-negative naive cells.

Sequencing input: naive CXCR3+ CD8+ T cells from blood. The subset here: CD45RO-CCR7+CD27+CD95- naive CD8+ T cells expressing CXCR3 (TNR3+). These receptors all come from a human donor in good health. Some clones in this sample may be carry-over from other donors' samples.

The chain has TRBV6-5 and TRBJ2-1; TCRdb reports TRBD2, a call that lacks DNA to check it against. Germline-derived CDR1 and CDR2 are MNHEY and SVGAGI. This CDR3 has 15 residues. CDR3 region: CASSSGRPSYNEQFF.

This rearrangement joins TRBV19 to TRBJ1-1. CDR3 length: 11 amino acids. CDR1 is LNHDA and CDR2 is SQIVND in the germline V gene (reference sequence). The CDR3 sequence is CASTSNTEAFF.

The chain combines TRBV30 with TRBJ2-7; TCRdb's D call of TRBD2 is untestable without DNA. This CDR3 has 15 amino acids. CDR1 and CDR2 from the germline V gene are GTSNPN and SVGIG (reference sequence). The chain's CDR3 is CAWRKGLAETYEQYF.

J is TRBJ1-3 and V is TRBV29-1. The CDR3 loop spans 13 amino acids. The germline CDR1 and CDR2 sequences are SQVTM and ANQGSEA. This chain's CDR3 is CSVGDFSGNTIYF.

The chain employs TRBV4-3 and TRBJ2-7. CDR3 length: 16 amino acids. CDR1 is LGHNA, CDR2 YSLEER, per germline. The CDR3 here is CASSQDPRDGAHEQYF.

The chain is built from TRBV2 and TRBJ2-1; TCRdb calls TRBD1, which cannot be checked without DNA. Germline V lookup: CDR1 SNHLY, CDR2 FYNNEI. CDR3 length: 15 amino acids. This CDR3 reads CASSDWDRDYNEQFF.

V usage is TRBV29-1 and J usage is TRBJ2-1; as DNA is missing, the TRBD2 call by TCRdb cannot be tested. This CDR3 is built from 11 residues. The germline V gene has CDR1 SQVTM and CDR2 ANQGSEA. CDR3 protein: CSEGRGDEQFF.

The chain couples TRBV11-3 to TRBJ2-1; TCRdb names TRBD1, which stays unverified in the absence of DNA. Germline-derived CDR1 and CDR2 are SGHNT and YENEEA. The CDR3 consists of 18 residues. This CDR3 reads CASSPRTPRGISYNEQFF.

The rearrangement uses TRBV7-2 and TRBJ2-7. The CDR3 runs to 13 residues. The V gene's germline CDR1 is SGHTA and CDR2 FQGNSA. CDR3: CASSPIPNYEQYF.

The chain uses TRBV28 and TRBJ2-1; with no DNA, the TCRdb D assignment of TRBD1 cannot be verified. Germline CDR1 and CDR2: MDHEN and SYDVKM. CDR3 length: 17 amino acids. The CDR3: CASSFPSRGFGFNEQFF.

The CDR3 here is CASILDRGKIDEQYF. This sequence joins TRBV28 and TRBJ2-7; the TCRdb call, TRBD1, lacks DNA for checking. The CDR3 length is 15 residues. Germline lookup yields CDR1 MDHEN and CDR2 SYDVKM. Combining the CDR3 with reference TRBV28 and TRBJ2-7 gives the whole variable domain DVKVTQSSRYLVKRTGEKVFLECVQDMDHENMFWYRQDPGLGLRLIYFSYDVKMKEKGDIPEGYSVSREKKERFSLILESASTNQTSMYLCASILDRGKIDEQYFGPGTRLTVT.

This chain links TRBV5-1 with TRBJ2-3; with no DNA, the TCRdb D assignment of TRBD1 cannot be verified. This CDR3 comprises 16 residues. CDR1 SGHRS and CDR2 YFSETQ come from the germline V gene. The CDR3 reads CASSLAGDRVTDTQYF.

The chain uses TRBV4-1 and TRBJ2-7; the TCRdb call, TRBD1, lacks DNA for checking. Germline CDR1 and CDR2: MGHRA and YSYEKL. This CDR3 region has 14 residues. CDR3 loop: CASSPGTDYYEQYF.

The rearrangement links TRBV7-9 to TRBJ2-1; TCRdb's D call of TRBD1 is untestable without DNA. Germline-derived CDR1 and CDR2 are SEHNR and FQNEAQ (reference sequence). The CDR3 is made up of 14 amino acids. CDR3: CASSPTAGHNEQFF. The full variable domain, with the rest looked up from reference TRBV7-9 and TRBJ2-1, is DTGVSQNPRHKITKRGQNVTFRCDPISEHNRLYWYRQTLGQGPEFLTYFQNEAQLEKSRLLSDRFSAERPKGSFSTLEIQRTEQGDSAMYLCASSPTAGHNEQFFGPGTRLTVL.

CDR3 protein: CASGGASGSYNEQFF. The J gene is TRBJ2-1, the V gene TRBV28; TCRdb's assignment of TRBD2 cannot be checked, as there is no DNA. Germline CDR1 MDHEN, CDR2 SYDVKM. This CDR3 contains 15 residues. Using reference TRBV28 and TRBJ2-1 for the parts outside the CDR3, the full variable domain is DVKVTQSSRYLVKRTGEKVFLECVQDMDHENMFWYRQDPGLGLRLIYFSYDVKMKEKGDIPEGYSVSREKKERFSLILESASTNQTSMYLCASGGASGSYNEQFFGPGTRLTVL.

The V and J genes are TRBV7-9 and TRBJ2-7; TCRdb calls TRBD2, which cannot be checked without DNA. CDR1 is SEHNR, CDR2 FQNEAQ, per germline (reference sequence). This CDR3 comprises 15 residues. The CDR3 loop reads CASSSPAGSSYEQYF.

The rearrangement links TRBV4-2 to TRBJ2-7; TCRdb selects TRBD2, and the lack of DNA leaves this call unchecked. The CDR3 totals 15 residues. Germline V gene lookup returns CDR1 LGHNA and CDR2 YNFKEQ. The chain's CDR3 is CASSQNQAGSYEQYF.

The genes are TRBV7-9 and TRBJ2-5; TCRdb's D call, TRBD2, is unchecked because there is no DNA. The CDR3 is 15 residues long. Germline lookup yields CDR1 SEHNR and CDR2 FQNEAQ (reference sequence). The CDR3 sequence: CASRSGGDSQETQYF.

V gene TRBV28 combines with J gene TRBJ1-1; TCRdb picks TRBD1, but there is no DNA to check that call. This CDR3 contains 12 residues. In germline, CDR1 is MDHEN, CDR2 SYDVKM. The CDR3 reads CASSFDRGRAFF.

The chain employs TRBV23-1 and TRBJ1-5. TRBV23-1 is designated an ORF whose function remains uncertain. This CDR3 has 15 amino acids. The CDR3 sequence: CASCPYWFSNQPQHF.

This chain joins TRBV2 and TRBJ2-7; lacking DNA, the TRBD1 call made by TCRdb goes unchecked. Germline CDR1 and CDR2: SNHLY and FYNNEI. The CDR3 totals 12 residues. The CDR3 here is CASIALPHEQYF.

V and J are TRBV29-1 and TRBJ2-1. Germline values: CDR1 SQVTM, CDR2 ANQGSEA. The CDR3 is made up of 16 amino acids. Here the CDR3 reads CSVEGGFLMGYNEQFF.

The rearrangement links TRBV4-2 to TRBJ2-1. Germline V gene lookup returns CDR1 LGHNA and CDR2 YNFKEQ. This CDR3 spans 14 amino acids. The CDR3 region is CASSQEGGYNEQFF.

The chain carries TRBV11-2 and TRBJ2-5; TCRdb outputs TRBD1, but without DNA this stays unchecked. The CDR3 consists of 15 residues. CDR1 SGHAT and CDR2 FQNNGV come from the germline V gene. CDR3 loop: CASSFTGRSQETQYF.